The present entry profiles one TCR beta chain with its context. This entry belongs to a study of T cells in localized non-small cell lung cancer. The table came from immunoSEQ multiplex PCR; TCRdb's copy has only in-frame clones and leaves some out. The sample includes tens of thousands of clones, roughly 91% of them seen just once. The CDR3 extends over 15 amino acids. V trimming: 1 base; J trimming: 4 bases; junction bases outside the gene matches: 6. Per germline, CDR1 MNHEY and CDR2 SVGAGI. The sequencing used peripheral blood, collected before any cancer treatment. The source of this sequence is a male donor older than 55 with stage I lung adenocarcinoma. The J gene is TRBJ1-1, the V gene TRBV6-5; 7 bases agree with TRBD1. For the CDR3, the DNA is TGTGCCAGCAGTTACTACCCAACAGGGGTCACTGAAGCTTTCTTT. Its translation is CASSYYPTGVTEAFF.